This is a list of T cell receptor beta chains from one sample in a study of blood T cell repertoires in COVID-19. The method was immunoSEQ multiplex PCR; TCRdb's version includes in-frame clones alone and lacks a portion of them. The sample has more than 200,000 clones, approximately 83% seen once. Sequencing was done on a sample of peripheral blood. All receptors come from a woman aged 40 to 55 with active or convalescent COVID-19. CDR3s include the opening cysteine and the closing phenylalanine or tryptophan. The D gene is left open where the match is weak. Only part of the rows carry a size: once, few, many, or a class if the clone is expanded.

d_call	clone_size	j_call	v_call	cdr3_aa	cdr3_nt
NA	NA	TRBJ2-7	TRBV18	CASSPPSGGRNEQYF	TGTGCCAGCTCACCACCGTCAGGGGGGCGAAACGAGCAGTACTTC
TRBD1	NA	TRBJ1-2	TRBV6-5	CASNGDRGNYGYTF	TGTGCCAGCAACGGGGACAGGGGTAACTATGGCTACACCTTC
NA	NA	TRBJ2-7	TRBV27	CASTPGRSTYEQYF	TGTGCCAGCACCCCAGGGCGGTCAACCTACGAGCAGTACTTC
NA	NA	TRBJ2-3	TRBV30	CAWSVEGDTQYF	TGTGCCTGGAGTGTAGAGGGAGATACGCAGTATTTT
NA	many	TRBJ2-1	TRBV19	CASTQKEVKANEQFF	TGTGCCAGTACTCAGAAGGAGGTGAAGGCCAATGAGCAGTTCTTC
TRBD2	NA	TRBJ2-7	TRBV9	CASSPGLAGASYEQYF	TGTGCCAGCAGCCCGGGACTAGCGGGAGCGTCCTACGAGCAGTACTTC
NA	NA	TRBJ1-2	TRBV14	CASSQVQGSYGYTF	TGTGCCAGCAGCCAAGTTCAGGGCTCCTATGGCTACACCTTC
TRBD1	NA	TRBJ1-1	TRBV5-1	CASSETGTGGRAFF	TGCGCCAGCAGCGAAACCGGGACAGGGGGCAGAGCTTTCTTT
TRBD2	NA	TRBJ2-3	TRBV4-3	CASSQDMRTSGGAGDTDTQYF	TGCGCCAGCAGCCAAGATATGAGGACTAGCGGGGGGGCTGGGGACACAGATACGCAGTATTTT
TRBD2	NA	TRBJ2-1	TRBV7-2	CASSLVTSGRNEQFF	TGTGCCAGCAGCTTAGTGACTAGCGGGAGGAATGAGCAGTTCTTC